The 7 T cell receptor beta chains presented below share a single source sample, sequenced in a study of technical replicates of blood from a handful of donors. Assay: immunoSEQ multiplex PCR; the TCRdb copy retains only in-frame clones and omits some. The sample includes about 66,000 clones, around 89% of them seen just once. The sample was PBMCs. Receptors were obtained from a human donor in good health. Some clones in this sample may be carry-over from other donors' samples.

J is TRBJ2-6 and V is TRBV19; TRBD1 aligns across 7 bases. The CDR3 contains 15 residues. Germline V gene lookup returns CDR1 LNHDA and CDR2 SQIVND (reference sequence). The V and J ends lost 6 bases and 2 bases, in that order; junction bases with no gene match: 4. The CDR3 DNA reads TGTGCCAGTAGAACTGACAGGGCTGGGGCCAACGTCCTGACTTTC. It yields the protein CASRTDRAGANVLTF.

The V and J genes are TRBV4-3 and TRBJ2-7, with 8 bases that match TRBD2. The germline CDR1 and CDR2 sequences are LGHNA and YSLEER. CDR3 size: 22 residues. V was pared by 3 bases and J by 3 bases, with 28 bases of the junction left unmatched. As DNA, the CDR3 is TGCGCCAGCAGCCAGGGCCCCAGGGGACCGGGACTAGGGGATTTCGGGGACTACGAGCAGTACTTC. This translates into CASSQGPRGPGLGDFGDYEQYF.

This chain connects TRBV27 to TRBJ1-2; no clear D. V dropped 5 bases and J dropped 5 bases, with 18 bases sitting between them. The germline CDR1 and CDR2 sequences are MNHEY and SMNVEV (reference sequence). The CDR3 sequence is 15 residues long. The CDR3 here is CASSPLLGGTYGYTF. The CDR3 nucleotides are TGTGCCAGCAGTCCCTTACTCGGAGGAACGTATGGCTACACCTTC.

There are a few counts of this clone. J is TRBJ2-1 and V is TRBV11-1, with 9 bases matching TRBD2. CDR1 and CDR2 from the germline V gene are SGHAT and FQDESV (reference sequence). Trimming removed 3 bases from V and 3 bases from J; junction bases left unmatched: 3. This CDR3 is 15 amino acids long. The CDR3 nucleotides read TGTGCCAGCAGCTTTAGCGGGAGAGGCTACAATGAGCAGTTCTTC. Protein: CASSFSGRGYNEQFF.

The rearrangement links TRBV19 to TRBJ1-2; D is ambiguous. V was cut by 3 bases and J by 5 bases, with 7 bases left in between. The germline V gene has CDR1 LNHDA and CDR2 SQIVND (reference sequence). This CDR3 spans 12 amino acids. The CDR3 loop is CASSIFRYGYTF. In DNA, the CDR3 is TGTGCCAGTAGTATTTTTCGGTATGGCTACACCTTC.

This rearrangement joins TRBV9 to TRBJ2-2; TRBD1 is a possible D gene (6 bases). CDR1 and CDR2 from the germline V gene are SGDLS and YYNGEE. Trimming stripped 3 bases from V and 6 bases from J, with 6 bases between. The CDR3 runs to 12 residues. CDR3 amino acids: CASSEGAGELFF. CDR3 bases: TGTGCCAGCAGCGAGGGGGCCGGGGAGCTGTTTTTT.

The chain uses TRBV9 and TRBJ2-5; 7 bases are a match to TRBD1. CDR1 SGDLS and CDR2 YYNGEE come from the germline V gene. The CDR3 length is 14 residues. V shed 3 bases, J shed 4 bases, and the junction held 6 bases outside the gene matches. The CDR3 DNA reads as TGTGCCAGCAGCGCCAGGGCAGGGGGAGAGACCCAGTACTTC. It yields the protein CASSARAGGETQYF.